One sample yielded the 19 T cell receptor beta chains listed below, sequenced in a study of T cell responses to AZD1222 COVID-19 vaccine. The assay was immunoSEQ multiplex PCR, and TCRdb's table has in-frame clones only and misses some. Of approximately 42,000 clones listed, around 89% are singletons. The sample here was peripheral blood, taken 28 days after the second AZD1222 dose. The origin of the receptors is an adult who received the AZD1222 COVID-19 vaccine.

The chain employs TRBV7-3 and TRBJ2-1, with TRBD2 matching 9 bases. The trim removed 5 bases at V and 0 bases at J, leaving 14 bases unmatched. The CDR3 sequence is 19 residues long. The germline V gene has CDR1 SGHTA and CDR2 FQGTGA. The CDR3 coding sequence is TGTGCCAGCAGCCGATCCGGGGCTAGCGGGGATAGCTCCTACAATGAGCAGTTCTTC. It encodes CASSRSGASGDSSYNEQFF.

The V and J genes are TRBV9 and TRBJ2-7; 8 bases map to TRBD1. V lost 4 bases, J lost 6 bases, and 9 bases stayed unmatched. Germline CDR1 and CDR2: SGDLS and YYNGEE. This CDR3 region has 14 residues. The CDR3 protein is CASSPRQGPGEQYF. The CDR3 nucleotides read TGTGCCAGCAGCCCCCGACAGGGGCCGGGCGAGCAGTACTTC.

The chain combines TRBV12-3 or TRBV12-4 with TRBJ2-1, with a possible D match to TRBD2 (5 bases). Trimming pared 6 bases from V and 7 bases from J, leaving 10 bases between. The CDR3 loop spans 12 amino acids. DNA of the CDR3: TGTGCCAGCAGCCATAGCGTTAATGAGCAGTTCTTC. Translating gives CASSHSVNEQFF.

The chain links TRBV3-1 (or the pseudogene TRBV3-2) to TRBJ2-4, with TRBD1 identical over 7 bases. CDR3 length: 16 amino acids. Per germline, CDR1 LGHDT and CDR2 YNNKEL (reference sequence). The V segment lost 2 bases and the J segment 6 bases; nucleotides outside the gene matches: 10. CDR3 nucleotides: TGTGCCAGCAGCCAATACACAGGGGAGAGGGGAAACATTCAGTACTTC. Amino acid sequence: CASSQYTGERGNIQYF.

CDR3 coding DNA: TGCAGCGCAAGGGCCCTGGGAGAGACCCAGTACTTC. Its protein product is CSARALGETQYF. J is TRBJ2-5 and V is TRBV29-1, with D hard to call. The length of the CDR3 is 12 residues. In germline, CDR1 is SQVTM, CDR2 ANQGSEA. V was pared by 7 bases and J by 4 bases, with 13 bases between.

Here the CDR3 reads CASSPAGGAGYGYTF. CDR3 coding DNA: TGTGCCAGCAGTCCTGCAGGTGGGGCCGGCTATGGCTACACCTTC. The V and J genes are TRBV27 and TRBJ1-2, with D perhaps TRBD1 (5 bases). V was shortened by 5 bases and J by 4 bases, with 17 bases between the two germline ends. This CDR3 has 15 residues. The germline gives CDR1 MNHEY, CDR2 SMNVEV (reference sequence).

This clone was counted between two and nine times. The chain recombines TRBV4-2 with TRBJ1-2, with 8 nucleotides matching TRBD1. V lost 1 base to trimming and J lost 1 base; unmatched junction nucleotides: 5. The CDR3 sequence is 16 residues long. Germline V gene data show CDR1 as LGHNA and CDR2 as YNFKEQ. The CDR3 loop reads CASSQGQGANNYGYTF. CDR3 coding DNA: TGTGCCAGCAGCCAAGGTCAGGGGGCTAATAACTATGGCTACACCTTC.

The V gene is TRBV5-1, the J gene TRBJ2-2, with TRBD2 identical over 11 bases. The V gene's germline CDR1 is SGHRS and CDR2 YFSETQ. The V and J ends lost 4 bases and 4 bases, in that order; junction bases with no gene match: 6. The length of the CDR3 is 16 residues. In nucleotides, the CDR3 is TGCGCCAGCAGCGCCCCGCTAGCGGGAGGCACCGGGGAGCTGTTTTTT. Its translation: CASSAPLAGGTGELFF.

V gene TRBV7-2 combines with J gene TRBJ2-7, with a tentative D call TRBD2 (6 bases). This CDR3 has 13 amino acids. V gave up 1 base and J gave up 3 bases, with 7 bases separating them. CDR1 SGHTA and CDR2 FQGNSA come from the germline V gene. The CDR3 DNA follows: TGTGCCAGCAGCTTAGAAGCGGGCTACGAGCAGTACTTC. Protein product: CASSLEAGYEQYF.

This clone was recorded once. The chain couples TRBV29-1 to TRBJ2-3, with D uncertain. This CDR3 is built from 11 residues. The V end lost 6 bases, the J end lost 5 bases, and 9 bases lay between the germline ends. From germline, CDR1 is SQVTM and CDR2 ANQGSEA. The CDR3: CSVAIVDTQYF. In DNA form, the CDR3 reads TGCAGCGTGGCAATTGTAGATACGCAGTATTTT.

The rearrangement links TRBV7-2 to TRBJ1-6, with D unclear. V lost 1 base and J 5 bases, leaving 6 bases between the germline ends. The germline gives CDR1 SGHTA, CDR2 FQGNSA. The CDR3 contains 14 residues. The CDR3 DNA sequence: TGTGCCAGCAGCTTAGGCGGGGATAATTCACCCCTCCACTTT. Amino acids: CASSLGGDNSPLHF. The whole variable domain, filled in from reference TRBV7-2 and TRBJ1-6, reads GAGVSQSPSNKVTEKGKDVELRCDPISGHTALYWYRQSLGQGLEFLIYFQGNSAPDKSGLPSDRFSAERTGGSVSTLTIQRTQQEDSAVYLCASSLGGDNSPLHFGNGTRLTVT.

The chain joins TRBV12-3 or TRBV12-4 to TRBJ2-1, with D perhaps TRBD1 or TRBD2 (5 bases each). CDR3 length: 12 amino acids. V lost 6 bases and J lost 10, with 13 bases in between. The CDR3 sequence is CASSVPGREQFF. The CDR3 DNA reads as TGTGCCAGCAGCGTTCCGGGGCGCGAGCAGTTCTTC.

This chain links TRBV27 with TRBJ2-4; TRBD1 matches at 9 bases. After removal of 2 bases from V and 5 bases from J, the junction contained 4 bases not matched to a gene. The CDR3 consists of 15 residues. The germline V gene has CDR1 MNHEY and CDR2 SMNVEV (reference sequence). CDR3 sequence: CASSLTRDRENIQYF. The CDR3 DNA reads TGTGCCAGCAGTTTAACCCGGGACAGGGAAAACATTCAGTACTTC.

The chain combines TRBV7-8 with TRBJ2-7; 9 positions agree with TRBD1. The CDR3 spans 15 residues. Germline V gene sequence: CDR1 SGHVS, CDR2 FQNEAQ. V trimming: 6 bases; J trimming: 3 bases; junction bases outside the gene matches: 9. CDR3 sequence reads: CASSRTGGDHYEQYF. CDR3 in DNA: TGTGCCAGCAGTCGCACAGGGGGCGATCACTACGAGCAGTACTTC.

V and J are TRBV5-4 and TRBJ2-3; 13 positions match TRBD2. This CDR3 has 15 amino acids. With V trimmed by 4 bases and J by 9 bases, 8 bases remained unmatched. Germline assignment: CDR1 SGHNT and CDR2 YYREEE (reference sequence). CDR3 bases: TGTGCCAGCAGCCCCGGACTAGCGGGAGAGGACACGCAGTATTTT. This translates into CASSPGLAGEDTQYF. The full variable domain, with the rest looked up from reference TRBV5-4 and TRBJ2-3, is ETGVTQSPTHLIKTRGQQVTLRCSSQSGHNTVSWYQQALGQGPQFIFQYYREEENGRGNFPPRFSGLQFPNYSSELNVNALELDDSALYLCASSPGLAGEDTQYFGPGTRLTVL.

This clone was observed a handful of times. CDR3 protein: CASSQDWSPSNEQFF. As DNA, the CDR3 is TGCGCCAGCAGCCAAGACTGGTCCCCCTCCAATGAGCAGTTCTTC. The genes are TRBV4-1 and TRBJ2-1; D ambiguous. Germline-derived CDR1 and CDR2 are MGHRA and YSYEKL. The CDR3 totals 15 residues. V dropped 0 bases and J dropped 6 bases, with 12 bases sitting between them.

This chain links TRBV6-1 with TRBJ2-2; a possible D gene is TRBD2 (6 bases). Per the germline V gene, CDR1 is MNHNS and CDR2 is SASEGT. V was clipped by 4 bases and J by 0 bases, with 18 bases between them. The CDR3 loop spans 18 amino acids. The DNA of the CDR3 is TGTGCCAGCAGTGGAGTGGCGGAGCGGGCCTCGAACACCGGGGAGCTGTTTTTT. Protein: CASSGVAERASNTGELFF.

This chain joins TRBV6-1 and TRBJ1-2, with 9 bases that match TRBD1. Germline V lookup: CDR1 MNHNS, CDR2 SASEGT. V trimming: 1 base; J trimming: 5 bases; junction bases outside the gene matches: 5. The CDR3 is 15 amino acids. Here the CDR3 DNA reads TGTGCCAGCAGTGAAGGATGGGGGACAGGGTATGGCTACACCTTC. It is translated as CASSEGWGTGYGYTF.

The chain has TRBV29-1 and TRBJ1-4, with no clear D. Germline V CDR1 and CDR2: SQVTM, ANQGSEA. The germline V and J ends were trimmed by 4 bases and 7 bases, with 13 bases remaining between them. This CDR3 has 13 residues. CDR3 protein: CSVVLGGSEKLFF. The CDR3, as DNA: TGCAGCGTTGTCTTGGGTGGAAGTGAAAAACTGTTTTTT.